Presented here are 2 T cell receptor beta chains from one specimen sequenced in a study of blood T cell repertoires in COVID-19. The assay was immunoSEQ multiplex PCR, and TCRdb's table has in-frame clones only and misses some. The sample records 88,000 or so clones, about 88% being singletons. The specimen was peripheral blood. The receptors originated from a man aged 55-75 years with acute or convalescent COVID-19.

This chain uses TRBV5-1 with TRBJ1-1, with D maybe TRBD1 (5 bases). The germline V gene encodes CDR1 SGHRS and CDR2 YFSETQ. Trimming stripped 0 bases from V and 8 bases from J, with 14 bases between. The CDR3 has 14 residues. In DNA form, the CDR3 reads TGCGCCAGCAGCTTGGAGGGGCGCTTAGCCGAAGCTTTCTTT. Protein sequence: CASSLEGRLAEAFF.

The chain employs TRBV25-1 and TRBJ2-7; a weak D match, TRBD1 (5 bases). V lost 2 bases and J lost 2, with 10 bases in between. Germline CDR1 MGHDK, CDR2 SYGVNS. This CDR3 region has 14 residues. CDR3 sequence: CASSELGHPYEQYF. In DNA, the CDR3 is TGTGCCAGCAGTGAACTGGGGCACCCCTACGAGCAGTACTTC.